These T cell receptor beta chains were read from a single sample in a study of metastatic and nonmetastatic thyroid tumors. From the PCR reads, TCRdb re-called clones with MiXCR. The data hold some 31,000 clones, with roughly 18% observed a single time. Source material: blood. These receptors were taken from a female donor with papillary thyroid cancer or a benign thyroid nodule (not recorded which). Some clones in this sample may be carry-over from other donors' samples. The CDR3 runs from the conserved cysteine through the conserved F or W. The D gene is left open where the match is weak. Rows may omit the clone size; those that give it use once, few, many or a size class.

many TRBJ1-2 - TRBV18 TGTGCCAGCTCACTGAGCAGGGACCTCTATGGCTACACCTTC CASSLSRDLYGYTF
few TRBJ1-1 TRBD1 TRBV12-3/TRBV12-4 TGTGCCAGCAGTCAGGACAGGGCGGCTGAAGCTTTCTTT CASSQDRAAEAFF
many TRBJ2-4 - TRBV29-1 TGCAGCGTTAAAGAAGGACGGGAGGCCAAAAACATTCAGTACTTC CSVKEGREAKNIQYF
- TRBJ2-7 TRBD2 TRBV28 TGTGCCAGCAGTTCCTCTAACTTTTGGACTAGCGGGAGGCACTCCTACGAGCAGTACTTC CASSSSNFWTSGRHSYEQYF
many TRBJ2-4 TRBD2 TRBV28 TGTGCCAGCAGCCAGTTCGGGAGGGCCGGTAGAAACATTCAGTACTTC CASSQFGRAGRNIQYF
medium-sized TRBJ2-7 TRBD2 TRBV12-3/TRBV12-4 TGTGCCAGCAGTTTTGGGGACTATTACGAGCAGTACTTC CASSFGDYYEQYF
many TRBJ1-6 - TRBV19 TGTGCCAGTAGTATCGAAGGGAATTCACCCCTCCACTTT CASSIEGNSPLHF
many TRBJ2-1 TRBD2 TRBV5-1 TGCGCCAGCAGCTTTATGACTAGCGGGAGTTACAATGAGCAGTTCTTC CASSFMTSGSYNEQFF
few TRBJ2-3 - TRBV5-6 TGTTCCAGCAGCTTGAAGGGTGCAGATACGCAGTATTTT CSSSLKGADTQYF
few TRBJ2-7 TRBD2 TRBV6-1 TGTGCCAGCCGGGAGGGGGGAGCCTACGAGCAGTACTTC CASREGGAYEQYF
many TRBJ2-7 - TRBV5-6 TGTGCCAGCAGCTATGACAGTTACTCCGAGCAGTACTTC CASSYDSYSEQYF
many TRBJ2-7 - TRBV25-1 TGTGCCAGCAGCGACGTCGGCATGAAAGACTACGAGCAGTACTTC CASSDVGMKDYEQYF
- TRBJ2-4 - TRBV6-1 TGTGCCAGTGGGGTAGATCGGGCCAAAAACATTCAGTACTTC CASGVDRAKNIQYF
many TRBJ1-6 TRBD1 TRBV5-1 TGCGCCAGCAGCGACACGGGACAGGGAAATTCACCCCCCCACTTT CASSDTGQGNSPPHF
few TRBJ2-7 - TRBV6-2/TRBV6-3 TGTGCCAGCAGTTACTCGACGTGCTGCGGCTACGAGTCCTACGATCAGTACTTC CASSYSTCCGYESYDQYF
- TRBJ2-6 - TRBV4-2 TGTGCCAGCAGCCAAGAGAGTACGGCTGGGGCAAACGTGCTGACTTTC CASSQESTAGANVLTF
many TRBJ2-5 TRBD1 TRBV5-5 TGTGCCAGCAGCCGACAGGGTCCTCAAGAGACCCAGTACTTC CASSRQGPQETQYF
few TRBJ2-7 TRBD2 TRBV20-1 TGCAGTGCTATCAGGACTAGCGAACGTCGCGAGCAGTACTTC CSAIRTSERREQYF
- TRBJ1-2 TRBD1 TRBV28 TGTGCCAGCAGTCCCTGGACAGGGGTTGGTTGCTATGGCTACACCTTC CASSPWTGVGCYGYTF
medium-sized TRBJ2-7 TRBD2 TRBV28 TGTGCCAGCAGCCTCAAATACCGGGGTAGCGGGAAATTGACCGAGCAGTACTTC CASSLKYRGSGKLTEQYF
medium-sized TRBJ2-3 - TRBV19 TGTGCCAGTAGTATGGCGGCAGGGCCCACAGATACGCAGTATTTT CASSMAAGPTDTQYF
many TRBJ1-1 TRBD1 TRBV6-1 TGTGCCAGCAGTGAAGCCCCGGGACAGGGGAACACTGAAGCTTTCTTT CASSEAPGQGNTEAFF